The present entry profiles one T cell receptor beta chain with its context. Its antigen is currently unknown. The UMIs contained a 6-nucleotide sample barcode. They were added by template switching during cDNA synthesis. TCRdb re-called the 5' RACE reads and shows each CDR3 protein once, DNA omitted. The table for this sample gives under 150,000 distinct CDR3 sequences. Researchers collected about 2.5 ml of blood per donor. The source of the sample is a study of monozygotic twins with inflammatory bowel disease. Overall study findings and caveats: Part of the variability in patient repertoires may have come from differing immunosuppressive treatments. Similarity of repertoires did not differ between concordant and discordant twins, possibly from limited power.

Germline CDR1 SGHTA, CDR2 FQGNSA. The CDR3 runs 12 residues. The chain uses TRBV7-2 and TRBJ2-2. The sample taken for sequencing was blood. The clonotype was recovered from a human donor with ulcerative colitis or Crohn's disease, or a healthy co-twin of an affected twin (not recorded which). The CDR3: CASSSSTGELFF.